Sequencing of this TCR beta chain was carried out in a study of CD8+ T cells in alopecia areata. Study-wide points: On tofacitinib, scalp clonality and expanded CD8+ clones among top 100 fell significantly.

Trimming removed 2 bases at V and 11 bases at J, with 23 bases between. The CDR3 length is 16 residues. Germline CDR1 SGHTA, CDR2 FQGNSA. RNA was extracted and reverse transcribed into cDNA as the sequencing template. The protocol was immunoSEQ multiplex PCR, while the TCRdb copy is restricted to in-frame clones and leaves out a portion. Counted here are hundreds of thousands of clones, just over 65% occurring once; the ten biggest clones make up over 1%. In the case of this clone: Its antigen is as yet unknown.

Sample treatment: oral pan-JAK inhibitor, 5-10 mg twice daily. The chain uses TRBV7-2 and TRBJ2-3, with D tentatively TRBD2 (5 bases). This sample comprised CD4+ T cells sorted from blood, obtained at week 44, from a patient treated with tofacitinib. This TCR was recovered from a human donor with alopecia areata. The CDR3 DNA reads TGTGCCAGCAGCTTATTTCCGGGTAGTCGAGGTCGGGGGCAGTATTTT. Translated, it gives CASSLFPGSRGRGQYF. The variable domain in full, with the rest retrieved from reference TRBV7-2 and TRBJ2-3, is GAGVSQSPSNKVTEKGKDVELRCDPISGHTALYWYRQSLGQGLEFLIYFQGNSAPDKSGLPSDRFSAERTGGSVSTLTIQRTQQEDSAVYLCASSLFPGSRGRGQYFGPGTRLTVL.